This T cell receptor beta chain was identified during a study of siplizumab effects on memory and regulatory T cells. The study, taken as a whole, reports: Apparently more diverse than memory cells, naive T cells also seemed major alloresponse contributors. Whether the proliferating Tregs (from siplizumab cultures) were suppressive was not confirmed.

The assay covered approximately 10^5 TCR templates per sample. This table comes from immunoSEQ multiplex PCR, and its TCRdb copy is limited to in-frame clones, with some not included. The sample gives around 100,000 clones, less than 95% of which show up once; 1% to 1.5% is in the top ten. Turning to this clone: Its antigen is not identified.

This CDR3 has 12 amino acids. V gave up 3 bases and J gave up 5 bases, with 8 bases separating them. Germline V gene sequence: CDR1 SGHNT, CDR2 YYREEE (reference sequence). V gene TRBV5-4 combines with J gene TRBJ1-2; D not certain. The sample was non-Treg CD4+ T cells sorted from blood. This TCR was sampled from a human donor in good health. CDR3 coding DNA: TGTGCCAGCAGCTCCGACACGTATGGCTACACCTTC. This codes for CASSSDTYGYTF.